The TCR beta chain described here comes from a study of molecular identifiers for immune sequencing clone quantification (dated by TCRdb to between 2017 and 2018). Looking at the study overall: For a replicate experiment, RNA from around 20,000 or 99,000 naive CD8 T cells was divided into five aliquots, and four of the five aliquots were sequenced. CD8 T cells were used in a methods study to benchmark molecular-identifier clustering-based TCR repertoire sequencing (MIDCIRS) and TCR RNA copy counting.

Libraries of naive CD8 T cells were built from approximately 22,000 to 940,000 sorted cells, with 10%, 30% or 50% of the purified RNA used. Naive CD8 T cells were FACS-sorted as CD8+CD4-CCR7+CD45RA+ on a BD FACSAria II into RLT Plus buffer. To test detection sensitivity, Jurkat RNA equal to ten TCR copies was added to samples of about 18,000-1,100,000 naive CD8 T cells. Enrichment of CD8 T cells was done with RosetteSep CD8+ T Cell Enrichment Cocktail plus Ficoll-Paque, and ACK red cell lysis came afterward. Libraries were constructed by PCR. Sequencer: Illumina HiSeq 4000. Preparation of bulk TCR libraries followed a previously described approach, with the TCR primers listed in Table S5. Total RNA was purified with the Qiagen AllPrep DNA/RNA kit. Before analysis, reads from multiple sequencing runs of the same library were pooled. In the source study's methods: Reads were retained only if their TCR constant sequence matched exactly, and those retained reads were trimmed to 150 nt and grouped according to their 12-nt molecular barcodes. Reads in each barcode group were sub-clustered using a 15% Levenshtein threshold, and a quality-weighted consensus sequence was built for each RNA molecule. Non-functional sequences were discarded, and so were lower-count sequences lying one edit away from another sequence. Based on fitting two negative binomial distributions, any barcode sub-cluster with under 20% of the maximum read count was discarded. TCRdb itself trimmed the public reads at Q25 with fastp, ran MiXCR and retained productive beta chains. A single entry per CDR3 protein holds the most common genes and DNA from its merged rows. These V and J calls originate from TCRdb's pipeline instead of the authors' own analysis. Across this sample there are about 300,000 distinct CDR3 sequences, with roughly 23% seen only once. The biggest ten clones account for more than 0.8% of the sample.

CDR1 is given as SQVTM and CDR2 as ANQGSEA, both from the germline V gene. The CDR3, from cysteine to phenylalanine, totals 14 residues. The kept DNA is CDR3 alone, 42 bases in frame from the first base. Trimming removed 7 bases from V and 7 bases from J; the gene matches leave 11 bases unexplained. The sample holds many counts of this clonotype. This clone's antigen is unknown. No clone much larger than this one lies a single base away; base qualities are absent. Results and caveats for the whole study, not just this receptor: In CMV-specific effector cells, over 97% of molecules were held by clones above 20 RNA copies, whereas under 1% of molecules were held by such clones in naive cells. Spiked-in Jurkat TCR RNA equal to a single cell's worth was reported to be detectable even within 1,100,000 naive CD8 T cells. Naive libraries contained spiked-in Jurkat TCR RNA (approximately ten copies' worth), which is not part of the donor repertoire. The sizes of highly expanded clones could end up underestimated when identical TCR molecules share a barcode. When barcode sub-clustering was omitted, TCR diversity was inflated by chimeric consensus sequences, with chimeras reaching as high as 47%. Approximately 3 recovered TCR RNA copies per cell were obtained by modeling, versus approximately 10 by digital PCR, implying a capture efficiency of around 28%.

Recombination joined TRBV29-1 with TRBJ2-1; TRBD2 agrees with 9 junctional bases. The sequenced material came from naive CD8+ T cells from blood, with Jurkat cell RNA spiked in. The cell subset or site label on this specimen signifies: FACS-sorted CD8+CD4-CCR7+CD45RA+ naive T cells. The receptor was derived from a human donor in good health. Some libraries in this study had Jurkat cell RNA spiked in. The DNA sequence reads TGCAGCGCCGAAAAGGGGACTAGCAGAAATGAGCAGTTCTTC. This encodes CSAEKGTSRNEQFF.